The subject of this entry is one T cell receptor beta chain. Its antigen is unknown. The CDR3 end shows no conserved phenylalanine or tryptophan, and so a read error is likely. The DNA is omitted, as the CDR3 cannot be located on it reliably, and the CDR3 follows TCRdb's listing. This entry is derived from a study of T cell responses to AZD1222 COVID-19 vaccine. On the study more broadly: Samples with a second dose at about 4 or about 12 weeks were pooled together.

Only in-frame clones appear in the TCRdb table, and some are missing; sequencing was by immunoSEQ multiplex PCR. The sample consists of 110,000 or so clones, roughly 87% of them appearing once. CDR1 is MGHDK and CDR2 is SYGVNS in the germline V gene. The CDR3 adds up to 10 amino acids, both ends counted. Study-wide points: Only a handful of AZD1222 recipients, more than five in all, had baseline seropositivity.

The source is an adult in good health. The chain has TRBV25-1 and TRBJ2-7; TRBD1 is taken as the D call from the table, unchecked against the DNA. The specimen was peripheral blood, collected on day 0 of AZD1222 vaccination. The CDR3 protein is CASSRFLRGR.